A single sample is the source of the 15 T cell receptor beta chains below, sequenced in a study of cytomegalovirus exposure and HLA in healthy donors. Use of 60 Vbeta and 13 Jbeta primers characterized the PCR. Sequenced by immunoSEQ multiplex PCR; TCRdb stores in-frame clones only, minus some. The sample consists of roughly 110,000 clones, over 60% of them appearing once. Sample: PBMCs. The receptors shown here come from a man aged 30-40 years in good health and CMV-seropositive.

In its sample, this clone was seen a few times. The rearrangement links TRBV6-6 to TRBJ1-1, with TRBD1 matching 7 bases. V lost 5 bases and J lost 0; bases outside the gene matches: 3. CDR3 size: 14 residues. The germline V gene has CDR1 MNHNY and CDR2 SVGAGI (reference sequence). The CDR3 bases are TGTGCCAGCAGTCCTCAGGGGGTGAACACTGAAGCTTTCTTT. This encodes CASSPQGVNTEAFF.

V gene TRBV15 combines with J gene TRBJ1-4, with a tentative D call TRBD1 (6 bases). The V end was cut by 2 bases, the J end by 4 bases, with 11 bases between. Germline lookup yields CDR1 LNHNV and CDR2 YYDKDF (reference sequence). The CDR3 extends over 15 amino acids. The CDR3 reads CATSRRTEGNEKLFF. CDR3 nucleotide sequence: TGTGCCACCAGCAGAAGGACAGAGGGTAATGAAAAACTGTTTTTT. The full variable domain, in which reference TRBV15 and TRBJ1-4 provide the parts outside the CDR3, is DAMVIQNPRYQVTQFGKPVTLSCSQTLNHNVMYWYQQKSSQAPKLLFHYYDKDFNNEADTPDNFQSRRPNTSFCFLDIRSPGLGDTAMYLCATSRRTEGNEKLFFGSGTQLSVL.

This chain connects TRBV2 to TRBJ2-7; 7 bases line up with TRBD1. CDR3 length: 11 amino acids. CDR1 is SNHLY and CDR2 is FYNNEI in the germline V gene. The V segment lost 8 bases and the J segment 5 bases; nucleotides outside the gene matches: 3. CDR3 DNA sequence: TGTGCCAGCCGGACAGGCGACGAGCAGTACTTC. Amino acid sequence: CASRTGDEQYF.

This chain joins TRBV6-5 and TRBJ1-4, with 7 bases aligning to TRBD1. Germline loops: CDR1 MNHEY, CDR2 SVGAGI. J gave up 8 bases and V 0 bases, and 6 bases lay outside the gene matches. This CDR3 spans 15 amino acids. The CDR3 DNA is TGTGCCAGCAGTTACTCGACAGGGTATGGGGAAAAACTGTTTTTT. Translating it yields CASSYSTGYGEKLFF.

The gene calls are TRBV14 and TRBJ1-4, with 7 nucleotides matching TRBD1. Germline CDR1 and CDR2: SGHDN and FVKESK. The CDR3 runs to 16 residues. Trimming took 3 bases from V and 5 from J; bases not matched to a gene: 9. CDR3 in DNA: TGTGCCAGCAGCCAGGCCCTGACAGGGATAAATGAAAAACTGTTTTTT. Protein: CASSQALTGINEKLFF.

The chain has TRBV19 and TRBJ2-1; D remains ambiguous. There are 14 residues in the CDR3. The V and J ends lost 1 base and 3 bases respectively, with 7 bases between them. Germline values: CDR1 LNHDA, CDR2 SQIVND (reference sequence). The CDR3 loop reads CASSIGGLYNEQFF. The CDR3, as DNA: TGTGCCAGTAGTATAGGCGGCCTCTACAATGAGCAGTTCTTC.

The chain employs TRBV4-2 and TRBJ2-1; 7 bases line up with TRBD1. Per the germline V gene, CDR1 is LGHNA and CDR2 is YNFKEQ. V trimming: 6 bases; J trimming: 4 bases; junction bases outside the gene matches: 3. The CDR3 extends over 13 amino acids. CDR3 protein: CASRQGVYNEQFF. The DNA of the CDR3 is TGTGCCAGCAGGCAGGGGGTGTACAATGAGCAGTTCTTC.

The chain recombines TRBV28 with TRBJ1-1; TRBD1 matches 8 bases. Germline trimming cut 8 bases from V and 1 base from J; bases unmatched to any gene: 6. The germline V gene has CDR1 MDHEN and CDR2 SYDVKM. The CDR3 loop spans 14 amino acids. The CDR3 sequence: CASCGQGENTEAFF. The CDR3 DNA reads as TGTGCCAGCTGTGGACAGGGCGAGAACACTGAAGCTTTCTTT.

The CDR3 is CASSSYRGSIYGYTF. The CDR3, as DNA: TGTGCCAGCAGCTCCTACAGGGGTAGTATCTATGGCTACACCTTC. V and J are TRBV5-6 and TRBJ1-2, with TRBD1 matching 7 bases. The junction had 9 bases not matched to a gene; V was cut back by 3 bases and J by 4 bases. The CDR3 consists of 15 residues. Germline CDR1 is SGHDT and CDR2 is YYEEEE.

V and J are TRBV4-1 and TRBJ1-2, with a weak D call TRBD1 (5 bases). The CDR3 sequence is 15 residues long. The germline gives CDR1 MGHRA, CDR2 YSYEKL. Trimming took 3 bases from V and 0 from J, leaving 11 bases between them. The CDR3 loop reads CASSQSQGSNYGYTF. The CDR3 region has the DNA TGCGCCAGCAGCCAGTCTCAGGGCTCTAACTATGGCTACACCTTC.

The V gene is TRBV7-3, the J gene TRBJ2-7; TRBD2 is a possible D gene (5 bases). There are 14 residues in the CDR3. V shed 0 bases and J shed 6 bases, with 12 bases lying between them. Germline assignment: CDR1 SGHTA and CDR2 FQGTGA. This CDR3 is CASSLTGPRGEQYF. In DNA form, the CDR3 reads TGTGCCAGCAGCTTAACCGGGCCTCGGGGCGAGCAGTACTTC.

The chain is built from TRBV2 and TRBJ2-7; 7 positions agree with TRBD1. The length of the CDR3 is 14 residues. Germline V gene lookup returns CDR1 SNHLY and CDR2 FYNNEI. The V and J ends lost 6 bases and 0 bases, in that order; junction bases with no gene match: 5. The CDR3 sequence: CASRPGDSSYEQYF. In DNA form, the CDR3 reads TGTGCCAGCAGACCTGGGGACAGCTCCTACGAGCAGTACTTC.

The rearrangement joins TRBV11-2 to TRBJ1-2, with 7 nucleotides matching TRBD1. The CDR3 consists of 17 residues. Germline CDR1 is SGHAT and CDR2 is FQNNGV. V lost 4 bases and J lost 0; bases outside the gene matches: 11. The CDR3 here is CASSSLRDSPANYGYTF. In DNA, the CDR3 is TGTGCCAGCAGCTCCCTTCGGGACAGCCCAGCTAACTATGGCTACACCTTC.

V is TRBV6-6 and J is TRBJ2-2; D unresolved. Looked up from germline, CDR1 is MNHNY and CDR2 is SVGAGI (reference sequence). CDR3 length equals 12 residues. The V gene lost 3 bases and the J gene lost 6 bases, with 5 bases spanning the gap. CDR3 amino acids: CASSYVAGELFF. The CDR3 DNA reads TGTGCCAGCAGTTATGTCGCCGGGGAGCTGTTTTTT.

The V gene is TRBV9, the J gene TRBJ2-1, with D maybe TRBD1 (7 bases). Germline values: CDR1 SGDLS, CDR2 YYNGEE. The germline V and J ends were trimmed by 4 bases and 7 bases, with 9 bases remaining between them. The CDR3 consists of 12 residues. The chain's CDR3 is CASSPGGNEQFF. The CDR3 region has the DNA TGTGCCAGCAGCCCAGGGGGGAATGAGCAGTTCTTC.